Below, 3 T cell receptor beta chains from the same sample are listed, as sequenced in a study of beta chain features in type 1 diabetes. Expressed TCRB transcripts got sequenced, as all isolated RNA was reverse transcribed. Measured with immunoSEQ multiplex PCR; TCRdb has only the in-frame clones, and not every one. The table records some 140,000 clones, 7% to 10% of them present only once. Material: central memory CD4+ T cells from blood. The receptors derive from a man younger than 35 in good health.

This clone was observed a few times. The rearrangement links TRBV5-4 to TRBJ2-2; tentative D call: TRBD1 (6 bases). The CDR3 consists of 13 residues. Deletions cut 2 bases from V and 5 bases from J, with 7 bases between. Germline assignment: CDR1 SGHNT and CDR2 YYREEE (reference sequence). The CDR3 sequence: CASSLQGTGELFF. The CDR3 DNA reads as TGTGCCAGCAGCTTACAGGGAACCGGGGAGCTGTTTTTT.

The gene calls are TRBV11-1 and TRBJ2-6; no definite D call. Per germline, CDR1 SGHAT and CDR2 FQDESV (reference sequence). V lost 1 base and J lost 0, with 4 bases in between. This CDR3 is 15 amino acids long. The DNA for the CDR3 is TGTGCCAGCAGCTTAGGTCTCTCTGGGGCCAACGTCCTGACTTTC. Translating it yields CASSLGLSGANVLTF.

This clone has a handful of counts. This chain links TRBV7-3 with TRBJ2-2, with 10 bases lining up with TRBD1. This CDR3 comprises 15 residues. The V segment lost 7 bases and the J segment 7 bases; nucleotides outside the gene matches: 9. Germline assignment: CDR1 SGHTA and CDR2 FQGTGA. The CDR3 DNA reads TGTGCCAGCAACCCGACAGGGGGCGGGGGCGGGGAGCTGTTTTTT. This codes for CASNPTGGGGGELFF.